This T cell receptor beta chain was found in a study of T cell changes during pregnancy in multiple sclerosis. Sequencing used immunoSEQ multiplex PCR; TCRdb keeps in-frame clones, though not all of them. The data contain about 50,000 clones, more than 90% of them seen just once; the ten biggest clones take up approximately 0.4%. The ends were cut back, 0 bases at V and 3 bases at J, with 6 bases in the middle. The CDR3 loop spans 14 amino acids. CDR1 is LNHNV, CDR2 YYDKDF, per germline (reference sequence). This clone showed up just once. The sequence was obtained from a female donor with multiple sclerosis, enrolled in a pregnancy study. V gene TRBV15 combines with J gene TRBJ1-3; no firm D call. Source: CD4+ T cells from peripheral blood mononuclear cells, taken before pregnancy. Here the CDR3 reads CATSRDMFGNTIYF. The CDR3 DNA follows: TGTGCCACCAGCAGAGATATGTTTGGAAACACCATATATTTT. The variable domain in full, completed from reference TRBV15 and TRBJ1-3, reads DAMVIQNPRYQVTQFGKPVTLSCSQTLNHNVMYWYQQKSSQAPKLLFHYYDKDFNNEADTPDNFQSRRPNTSFCFLDIRSPGLGDTAMYLCATSRDMFGNTIYFGEGSWLTVV.